The 11 T cell receptor beta chains below all came from one sample that was sequenced in a study of blood T cell repertoires in COVID-19. Some clones are missing from TCRdb's copy, which holds only in-frame ones; the method was immunoSEQ multiplex PCR. The table includes 100,000 or so clones, about 88% detected once. Input material: peripheral blood. Receptors originate from a man aged 25 to 40 in a cohort sampled during active COVID-19.

This chain links TRBV18 with TRBJ1-2; 7 positions agree with TRBD1. This CDR3 region has 14 residues. V dropped 3 bases and J dropped 3; count of bases not matched to a gene: 4. The germline CDR1 and CDR2 sequences are KGHSH and LQKENI. As DNA, the CDR3 is TGTGCCAGCTCACCCAGACAGGGAGACTATGGCTACACCTTC. It specifies CASSPRQGDYGYTF.

V gene TRBV5-1 combines with J gene TRBJ2-7, with a weak D call TRBD1 (5 bases). The germline gives CDR1 SGHRS, CDR2 YFSETQ. With 7 bases removed from V and 6 bases from J, the gap between germline ends came to 11 bases. The CDR3 is 11 amino acids. CDR3 in DNA: TGCGCCAGCGGCCTTGGGGCCGAGCAGTACTTC. This gives the protein CASGLGAEQYF. The full variable domain, rest sourced from reference TRBV5-1 and TRBJ2-7, is KAGVTQTPRYLIKTRGQQVTLSCSPISGHRSVSWYQQTPGQGLQFLFEYFSETQRNKGNFPGRFSGRQFSNSRSEMNVSTLELGDSALYLCASGLGAEQYFGPGTRLTVT.

This clone was observed once. The chain combines TRBV19 with TRBJ1-6, with D tentatively TRBD1 (5 bases). V was trimmed by 6 bases and J by 9 bases, leaving 15 bases between them. CDR1 and CDR2 from the germline V gene are LNHDA and SQIVND (reference sequence). The CDR3 is 14 amino acids. The CDR3 DNA reads TGTGCCAGTAGAGAAGACAGTGACTTTTCACCCCTCCACTTT. This codes for CASREDSDFSPLHF. The entire variable domain, with the rest obtained from reference TRBV19 and TRBJ1-6, is as follows: DGGITQSPKYLFRKEGQNVTLSCEQNLNHDAMYWYRQDPGQGLRLIYYSQIVNDFQKGDIAEGYSVSREKKESFPLTVTSAQKNPTAFYLCASREDSDFSPLHFGNGTRLTVT.

This clone appeared once. The V and J genes are TRBV6-5 and TRBJ2-7, with D possibly TRBD1 on 6 matching bases. The V and J ends lost 6 bases and 6 bases respectively, with 21 bases between them. The CDR3 has 15 amino acids. Germline V gene sequence: CDR1 MNHEY, CDR2 SVGAGI. The CDR3 coding sequence is TGTGCCAGCAGCCCCCCCGGTGGCAGGGGATTCGAGCAGTACTTC. Encoded protein: CASSPPGGRGFEQYF.

The sample holds many counts of this clone. This chain uses TRBV29-1 with TRBJ2-7; perhaps TRBD2 as D (5 bases). The CDR3 is made up of 13 amino acids. From germline, CDR1 is SQVTM and CDR2 ANQGSEA. The V end was cut by 1 base, the J end by 3 bases, with 10 bases between. The CDR3 loop is CSVEAGELYEQYF. As DNA, the CDR3 is TGCAGCGTTGAAGCCGGGGAACTCTACGAGCAGTACTTC.

The chain recombines TRBV18 with TRBJ2-1; 12 bases align to TRBD2. Germline lookup yields CDR1 KGHSH and CDR2 LQKENI. There are 15 residues in the CDR3. The J segment lost 6 bases and the V segment lost 0 bases, leaving 0 bases of the junction unmatched. The DNA for the CDR3 is TGTGCCAGCTCACCACCGGGACTAGCGGGCAATGAGCAGTTCTTC. Its protein product is CASSPPGLAGNEQFF.

The rearrangement joins TRBV10-3 to TRBJ1-1; 9 bases agree with TRBD1. V lost 6 bases to trimming and J lost 1 base; unmatched junction nucleotides: 6. Germline values: CDR1 ENHRY, CDR2 SYGVKD. The CDR3 is made up of 15 amino acids. For the CDR3, the DNA is TGTGCCATCAGGCCCCGGGACAGGGAGAACACTGAAGCTTTCTTT. This translates into CAIRPRDRENTEAFF.

The chain uses TRBV7-2 and TRBJ2-1; 8 nucleotides match TRBD2. The CDR3 length is 16 residues. V was pared by 1 base and J by 0 bases, with 2 bases of the junction left unmatched. Germline loops: CDR1 SGHTA, CDR2 FQGNSA. The CDR3 DNA is TGTGCCAGCAGCTTAGACGGGGGGGGCTCCTACAATGAGCAGTTCTTC. It specifies CASSLDGGGSYNEQFF.

The chain is built from TRBV3-1 (or the pseudogene TRBV3-2) and TRBJ1-3; D gene uncertain. Germline CDR1 and CDR2: LGHDT and YNNKEL (reference sequence). Trimming took 1 base from V and 7 from J, leaving 23 bases between them. The CDR3 has 18 amino acids. DNA of the CDR3: TGTGCCAGCAGCCAAGGCGCGGCGGGATGGAACCGGAGGAACACCATATATTTT. Amino acids: CASSQGAAGWNRRNTIYF.

CDR3 DNA sequence: TGTGCCAGCAGCCAGGGAGGCTGGTATGGCTACACCTTC. Encoded protein: CASSQGGWYGYTF. V and J are TRBV28 and TRBJ1-2, with D perhaps matching TRBD1 (5 bases). CDR3 length: 13 amino acids. Germline lookup yields CDR1 MDHEN and CDR2 SYDVKM. V lost 6 bases, J lost 5 bases, and 13 bases lay in between.

This clone was observed a single time. The V gene is TRBV9, the J gene TRBJ2-3; 7 bases line up with TRBD2. The germline gives CDR1 SGDLS, CDR2 YYNGEE. CDR3 length equals 15 residues. Trimming removed 2 bases from V and 2 bases from J; junction bases left unmatched: 5. Here the CDR3 reads CASSVTGGPTDTQYF. The CDR3 DNA reads TGTGCCAGCAGCGTGACGGGGGGTCCCACAGATACGCAGTATTTT.